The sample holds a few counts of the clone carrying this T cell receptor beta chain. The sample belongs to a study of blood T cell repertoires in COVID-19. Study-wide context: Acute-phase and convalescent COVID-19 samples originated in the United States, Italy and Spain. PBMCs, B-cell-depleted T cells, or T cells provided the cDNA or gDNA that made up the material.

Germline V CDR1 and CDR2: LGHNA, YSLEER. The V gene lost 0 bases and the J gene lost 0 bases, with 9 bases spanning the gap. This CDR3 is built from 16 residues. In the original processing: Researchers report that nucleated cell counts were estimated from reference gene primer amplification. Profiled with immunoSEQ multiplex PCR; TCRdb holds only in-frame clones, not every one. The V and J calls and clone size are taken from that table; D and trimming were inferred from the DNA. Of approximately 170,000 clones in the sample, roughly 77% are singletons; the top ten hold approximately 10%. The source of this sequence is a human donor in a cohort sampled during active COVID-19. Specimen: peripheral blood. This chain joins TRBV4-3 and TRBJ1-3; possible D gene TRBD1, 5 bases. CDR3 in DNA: TGCGCCAGCAGCCAAGAGGGGCAGCTCTCTGGAAACACCATATATTTT. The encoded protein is CASSQEGQLSGNTIYF.